The clone carrying this T cell receptor (beta chain) was counted between two and nine times. These data come from a study of patients and donors after allogeneic stem cell transplantation. TCRdb independently ran MiXCR on the RT-PCR reads; one entry per CDR3 protein. This sample yields over 400,000 distinct CDR3 sequences, of which 16% are seen a single time; 6% to 8% belongs to the top ten. V was shortened by 2 bases and J by 0 bases, with 14 bases between the two germline ends. Germline V gene lookup returns CDR1 SGHVS and CDR2 FQNEAQ. The CDR3 sequence is 17 residues long. This receptor was identified in a human donor who was either an allogeneic HSCT recipient or a stem cell or donor lymphocyte infusion donor (not recorded which). It is not recorded whose cells these are; they may come from a transplant donor. The J gene is TRBJ1-5, the V gene TRBV7-8; D is undetermined. Specimen: blood, either unsorted or a sorted T cell fraction (not recorded which). CDR3 DNA: TGTGCCAGCAGCTTAACGGTGTTACTCCATAGCAATCAGCCCCAGCATTTT. It codes for CASSLTVLLHSNQPQHF.